This TCR beta chain was captured in a study of shared clonotypes between healthy human individuals (TCRdb year 2020). Turning to the overall study: The cohort comprised two women and a few men aged 18 to 49 years. For each donor, CD4 naive and CD4 memory were each run on three plates, CD8 naive on two plates, and CD8 memory on one plate. Blood TCR repertoires of a handful of healthy adults were deeply sequenced to estimate repertoire size and the extent of clonotype sharing between individuals. Libraries were prepared and TCR repertoires were sequenced by different laboratories using diverse techniques, in order to increase sequencing depth and limit assay-specific biases. Per donor, leukapheresis produced somewhere between about 0.8 and 9 billion PBMCs. General study outcomes and caveats: About 5% of naive CD4, approximately 3.7% of naive CD8, approximately 2.2% of memory CD4, and 0.4% of memory CD8 clonotypes were shared across a few donors. Compared with non-shared clonotypes, the clonotypes found in all four sorted-subset donors had higher generation probabilities. Because the study included only a small number of donors, the genetic and exposure-history diversity represented was limited. Estimated clonotype richness was generally larger for naive than for memory subsets. Based on pairwise subsampling, the degree of clonotype sharing among donors was expected to be affected by sequencing depth. Incomplete sequencing was indicated by rarefaction of sorted-subset datasets, despite the large sequencing depth. Sampling was restricted to blood, and TCR repertoires in tissue are likely to differ from TCR repertoires in blood.

The donors were healthy, HIV-negative adults who had no recently reported acute infections or vaccinations. All donors were Caucasian adults living in Nashville, Tennessee, USA. CD4+ T cells were enriched by magnetic negative selection, after which naive cells were positively selected on CD45RA and the negative fraction was taken as the memory subset. After blood collection by leukapheresis, PBMCs were isolated using Ficoll-Histopaque density gradient centrifugation and then cryopreserved in the vapor phase of liquid nitrogen. Analytical flow cytometry was used to check the purity and quantity of every magnetically sorted T cell population. Genomic DNA was isolated from each sorted fraction and quantified by UV absorbance on a Nanodrop 2000c. The germline V gene provides CDR1 SGHAT and CDR2 FQNNGV. The CDR3 spans 14 residues, from the cysteine through the phenylalanine. The only DNA kept is the CDR3, 42 bases in frame from the first base. Here V drops 1 base and J drops 17 bases, and the junction holds 11 bases not matched to any gene.

TCR CDR3 regions were amplified from genomic DNA by multiplex PCR using the deep immunoSEQ assay. For each cell subset, the extracted genomic DNA was distributed evenly across all wells of several immunoSEQ 96-well plates, and each plate served as one replicate. Each replicate PCR for sorted subsets received 200 ng genomic DNA, equal to roughly 29,000 T cell genomes. Purified libraries were quantified with a Qubit 3.0 fluorometer, sized on a Bioanalyzer 2100, and re-quantified with the KAPA Library Quantification kit. A separate single-read 150-cycle Illumina NextSeq 550 flow cell was used to sequence each immunoSEQ 96-well plate. Per the authors' processing: Because the immunoSEQ output included only junctional sequences and no quality scores, the filtering could not be the same as the filtering used for full-length reads. Sequences were annotated with PyIR, a Python wrapper for IgBLAST v1.9, using IMGT germline references to assign V/J genes and CDR3. Reads were filtered out if the reads had weak V/J assignments (E-value above 1e-6), no CDR3, stop codons, out-of-frame junctions, or ambiguous translated residues. V3J clonotypes were defined as sequences sharing the same inferred V gene, J gene, and CDR3 amino acid sequence. To compute the percentage overlap between repertoires, the number of shared unique clonotypes was divided by the size of the smaller repertoire. Three approaches were used to assess repertoire richness: RTK rarefaction, the Chao1 estimator, and Recon v2.1 estimates of unobserved clonotypes. Generation probabilities were computed with OLGA for all TCRbeta clonotypes obtained by the gDNA method from several donors. TCRdb limited this immuneACCESS table to in-frame rearrangements with V and J called. A share of clones is missing; checked studies link under half to unresolved V genes, and the rest is unexplained. The DNA gave D and trimming, while V, J and clone size come from that table. The sample records 850,000 to 1,200,000 clones, roughly 80% of which are singletons. Approximately 1.3% of the sample is taken by the ten largest.

Concerning this clone: It lacks a known antigen. No base quality values were provided; no much bigger clone lies one nucleotide off.

This receptor was identified in a man younger than 35 in good health. Sequenced material: memory CD4+ T cells sorted from blood. The sample's cell subset or site label, decoded: CD45RA-negative fraction. Recombination linked TRBV11-2 to TRBJ1-6, with 7 bases matching TRBD1. CDR3 region: CASSLVGDTGTVHF. The DNA reads as follows: TGTGCCAGCAGCTTAGTTGGGGACACCGGGACAGTCCACTTT.